Given below is one TCR beta chain in context. What it recognizes is unknown. The sample is drawn from a study of beta chain features in type 1 diabetes. Study-level points and caveats: VDJ junctions sequenced from type 1 diabetes patients showed fewer insertions and more deletions. cDNA-based reads could over-represent cells with high TCR expression.

The isolated RNA, all of it, was reverse transcribed, so expressed TCRB transcripts were what got sequenced. TCRdb's copy holds only in-frame clones and misses some; the assay was immunoSEQ multiplex PCR. The sample lists about 250,000 clones, roughly an eighth occurring once. The CDR3 consists of 17 residues. Trimming took 0 bases from V and 8 from J; bases not matched to a gene: 7. Germline V gene lookup returns CDR1 MGHRA and CDR2 YSYEKL. Each sorted fraction was over 95% pure. The sequence derives from a woman aged 40 to 55 in good health. Sequenced sample: naive CD4+ T cells from blood. J is TRBJ2-5 and V is TRBV4-1, with 15 bases aligning to TRBD2. This chain's CDR3 is CASSQDSGTSGGFTQYF. The DNA for the CDR3 is TGCGCCAGCAGCCAAGACTCGGGGACTAGCGGGGGGTTCACCCAGTACTTC.